Given below is one TCR beta chain in context. The data were taken from a study of blood T cell repertoires in COVID-19. Whole-study context: There were acute and convalescent COVID-19 samples, and they came from the United States, Italy and Spain. PBMCs, B-cell-depleted T cells, or T cells provided the cDNA or gDNA that made up the material.

Authors' processing steps: Reference gene primer amplification gave nucleated cell count estimates. TCRdb's copy holds only in-frame clones and misses some; the assay was immunoSEQ multiplex PCR. The V and J calls and the clone size are those of that table, but D and trimming were determined from the DNA. The table includes fewer than 200,000 clones, 74% detected once. V lost 7 bases to trimming and J lost 6 bases; unmatched junction nucleotides: 12. This CDR3 has 16 residues. From germline, CDR1 is MDHEN and CDR2 SYDVKM. This clonotype was obtained from an elderly woman with acute or convalescent COVID-19. The sequenced sample was peripheral blood. This chain uses TRBV28 with TRBJ2-3; TRBD1 agrees at 11 bases. For the CDR3, the DNA is TGTGCCAGCATCTCCGAGCGAGGGACAGGGGGGGATACGCAGTATTTT. Protein: CASISERGTGGDTQYF.